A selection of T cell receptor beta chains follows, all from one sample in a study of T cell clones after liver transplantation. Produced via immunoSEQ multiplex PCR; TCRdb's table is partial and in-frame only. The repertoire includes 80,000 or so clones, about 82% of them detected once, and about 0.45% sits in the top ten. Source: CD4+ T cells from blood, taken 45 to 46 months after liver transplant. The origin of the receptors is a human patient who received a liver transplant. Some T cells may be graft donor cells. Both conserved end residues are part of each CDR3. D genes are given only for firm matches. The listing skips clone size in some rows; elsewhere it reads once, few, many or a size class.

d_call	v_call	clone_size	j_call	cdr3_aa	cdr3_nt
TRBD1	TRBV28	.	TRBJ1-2	CASSGSDRGYGYTF	TGTGCCAGTTCCGGTTCGGACAGGGGATATGGCTACACCTTC
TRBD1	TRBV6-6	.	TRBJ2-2	CASRRTGGTGELFF	TGTGCCAGCAGGCGGACAGGCGGCACCGGGGAGCTGTTTTTT
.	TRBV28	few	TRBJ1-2	CASSLLAGDGYTF	TGTGCCAGCAGTTTATTGGCAGGGGACGGCTACACCTTC
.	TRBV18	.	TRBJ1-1	CASSPIGRNTEAFF	TGTGCCAGCTCACCAATAGGGAGGAACACTGAAGCTTTCTTT
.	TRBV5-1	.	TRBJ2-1	CASSLEPQSEEQFF	TGCGCCAGCAGCTTGGAACCCCAGTCGGAAGAGCAGTTCTTC
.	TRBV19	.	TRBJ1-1	CASSTGPHTEAFF	TGTGCCAGTAGTACAGGTCCGCACACTGAAGCTTTCTTT
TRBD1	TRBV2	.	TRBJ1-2	CASIRDRTLINYGYTF	TGTGCCAGCATCCGGGACAGGACCCTTATTAACTATGGCTACACCTTC
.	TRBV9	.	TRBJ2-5	CASSPTDRSQETQYF	TGTGCCAGCAGCCCCACGGACAGATCCCAAGAGACCCAGTACTTC
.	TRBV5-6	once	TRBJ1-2	CASSLGPRPSTYGYTF	TGTGCCAGCAGCCTTGGACCGAGGCCTTCGACCTATGGCTACACCTTC
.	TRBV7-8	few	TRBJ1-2	CASSLSYLPLGANYGYTF	TGTGCCAGCAGCTTATCATACCTCCCATTGGGGGCGAACTATGGCTACACCTTC
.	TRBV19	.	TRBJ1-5	CASSIRGGFSNQPQHF	TGTGCCAGTAGTATACGGGGGGGGTTTAGCAATCAGCCCCAGCATTTT
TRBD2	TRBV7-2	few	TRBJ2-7	CASSSGLADEQYF	TGTGCCAGCAGCTCGGGACTAGCTGACGAGCAGTACTTC
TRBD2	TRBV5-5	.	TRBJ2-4	CASSLAGGTIINIQYF	TGTGCCAGCAGCTTGGCCGGGGGGACGATTATAAACATTCAGTACTTC
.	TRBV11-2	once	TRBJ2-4	CASSNTSYGKNIQYF	TGTGCCAGCAGCAATACTAGTTATGGCAAAAACATTCAGTACTTC
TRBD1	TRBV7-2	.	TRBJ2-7	CASSLAQGDYYEQYF	TGTGCCAGCAGCTTAGCCCAGGGGGATTACTACGAGCAGTACTTC
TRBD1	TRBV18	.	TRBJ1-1	CASSRDREMNTEAFF	TGTGCCAGCTCACGGGACAGGGAGATGAACACTGAAGCTTTCTTT
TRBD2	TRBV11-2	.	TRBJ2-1	CASSFGLAGTFEQFF	TGTGCCAGCAGCTTTGGGCTAGCGGGAACGTTTGAGCAGTTCTTC
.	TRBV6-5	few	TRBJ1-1	CASSYMRATEAFF	TGTGCCAGCAGTTATATGCGGGCCACTGAAGCTTTCTTT
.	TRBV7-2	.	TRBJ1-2	CASSLAGQGIDYTF	TGTGCCAGCAGCTTAGCGGGGCAGGGAATTGACTACACCTTC
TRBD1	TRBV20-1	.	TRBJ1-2	CSAGQPYGYTF	TGCAGTGCGGGACAGCCGTATGGCTACACCTTC
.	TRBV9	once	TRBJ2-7	CASTTDTVRYEQYF	TGTGCCAGCACCACCGACACGGTGAGGTACGAGCAGTACTTC
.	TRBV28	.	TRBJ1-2	CASSFRVYREKKGYTF	TGTGCCAGCAGTTTTCGGGTATACAGGGAAAAAAAAGGCTACACCTTC
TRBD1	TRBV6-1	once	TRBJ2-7	CASSDADRGTF	TGTGCCAGCAGTGATGCGGACAGGGGAACCTTC
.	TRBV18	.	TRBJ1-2	CASRIGGRRYGYTF	TGTGCCAGCCGGATCGGGGGCAGGCGCTATGGCTACACCTTC
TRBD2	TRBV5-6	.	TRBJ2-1	CASSSPSGTGLNEQFF	TGTGCCAGCAGCTCCCCAAGCGGGACGGGCCTAAATGAGCAGTTCTTC
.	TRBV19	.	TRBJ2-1	CASTPSSYNEQFF	TGTGCCAGTACACCTAGCTCCTACAATGAGCAGTTCTTC
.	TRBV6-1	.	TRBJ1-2	CASGSIWTFNYGYTF	TGTGCCAGCGGTTCGATCTGGACATTTAACTATGGCTACACCTTC
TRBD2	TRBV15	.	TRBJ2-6	CATSRLAGGSSGANVLTF	TGTGCCACCAGCAGATTAGCGGGAGGTTCCTCTGGGGCCAACGTCCTGACTTTC
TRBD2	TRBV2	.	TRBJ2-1	CASGGLAGVEEQFF	TGTGCCAGCGGGGGACTAGCGGGAGTAGAGGAGCAGTTCTTC
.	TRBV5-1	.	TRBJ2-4	CASSGGGMEDIQYF	TGCGCCAGCAGCGGGGGAGGTATGGAGGACATTCAGTACTTC
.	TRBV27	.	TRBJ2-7	CASTSRGAHSEQYF	TGTGCCAGCACTTCCCGAGGCGCGCATAGCGAGCAGTACTTC
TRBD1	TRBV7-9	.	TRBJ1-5	CASSHDRAHQPQHF	TGTGCCAGCAGCCACGACAGGGCGCATCAGCCCCAGCATTTT
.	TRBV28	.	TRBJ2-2	CASSATANTGELFF	TGTGCCAGCAGTGCGACAGCGAACACCGGGGAGCTGTTTTTT
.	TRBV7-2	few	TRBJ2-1	CASSPRQTYNEQFF	TGTGCCAGCAGCCCGAGACAGACCTACAATGAGCAGTTCTTC
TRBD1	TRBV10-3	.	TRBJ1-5	CAISRDRGDQPQHF	TGTGCCATCTCCCGGGACAGGGGTGATCAGCCCCAGCATTTT
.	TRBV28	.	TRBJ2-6	CASMQKGWVGANVLTF	TGTGCCAGCATGCAAAAAGGGTGGGTAGGGGCCAACGTCCTGACTTTC
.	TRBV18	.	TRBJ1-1	CASSPPGPLAGTEAFF	TGTGCCAGCTCACCACCGGGCCCCCTGGCGGGGACTGAAGCTTTCTTT
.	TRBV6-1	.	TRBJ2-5	CASSAWTRQETQYF	TGTGCCAGCAGTGCCTGGACCCGCCAAGAGACCCAGTACTTC
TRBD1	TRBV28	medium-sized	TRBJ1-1	CASSWGTGATEAFF	TGTGCCAGCAGCTGGGGAACAGGGGCGACTGAAGCTTTCTTT
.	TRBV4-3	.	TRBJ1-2	CASSQDGPDGYTF	TGCGCCAGCAGCCAAGATGGACCGGACGGCTACACCTTC
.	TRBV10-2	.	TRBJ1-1	CASSEPVGLKTEAFF	TGCGCCAGCAGTGAACCCGTTGGGTTGAAGACTGAAGCTTTCTTT